One and the same sample provided the 16 T cell receptor beta chains below, sequenced in a study of shared clonotypes between healthy human individuals. Data came from immunoSEQ multiplex PCR; TCRdb stores just in-frame clones and leaves some out. The sample contains over a million clones, roughly 95% of which appear only once. The source material was naive CD4+ T cells sorted from blood. Subset meaning: CD45RA+ positively selected. The origin of the receptors is a man younger than 40 in good health.

The rearrangement uses TRBV4-1 and TRBJ1-2, with 7 bases identical to TRBD1. V lost 0 bases, J lost 6 bases, and 4 bases stayed unmatched. The germline V gene has CDR1 MGHRA and CDR2 YSYEKL. This CDR3 is 14 amino acids long. CDR3 in amino acids: CASSQETGRHGYTF. In DNA, the CDR3 is TGCGCCAGCAGCCAAGAGACAGGGAGGCATGGCTACACCTTC.

The chain employs TRBV19 and TRBJ1-4; D remains unclear. This CDR3 is 15 amino acids long. The germline V and J ends were trimmed by 3 bases and 4 bases, with 12 bases remaining between them. Germline CDR1 reads LNHDA; CDR2 reads SQIVND (reference sequence). DNA of the CDR3: TGTGCCAGTAGTATGGACGTGGTCCTTAATGAAAAACTGTTTTTT. It encodes CASSMDVVLNEKLFF.

This CDR3 is CASSYSLAGGSYEQYF. CDR3 nucleotides: TGTGCCAGCAGTTACTCCCTAGCGGGGGGGTCCTACGAGCAGTACTTC. This chain links TRBV6-5 with TRBJ2-7, with TRBD2 matching 12 bases. This CDR3 has 16 amino acids. Germline CDR1 reads MNHEY; CDR2 reads SVGAGI. Trimming at V came to 0 bases and at J to 1 base, leaving 1 base not matched to a gene.

The V gene is TRBV7-9, the J gene TRBJ2-3, with TRBD2 matching 12 bases. Trimming removed 4 bases from V and 4 bases from J; junction bases left unmatched: 6. CDR3 length: 16 amino acids. The germline CDR1 and CDR2 sequences are SEHNR and FQNEAQ (reference sequence). Here the CDR3 reads CASSSGLAGFADTQYF. The DNA for the CDR3 is TGTGCCAGCAGCTCCGGACTAGCGGGATTCGCAGATACGCAGTATTTT.

The chain employs TRBV28 and TRBJ2-5; no clear D gene. CDR1 is MDHEN, CDR2 SYDVKM, per germline. V was shortened by 2 bases and J by 4 bases, with 14 bases between the two germline ends. CDR3 length: 15 residues. CDR3 loop: CASSLRLDLRETQYF. The CDR3 nucleotides are TGTGCCAGCAGTTTAAGGCTAGACCTTCGAGAGACCCAGTACTTC.

V and J are TRBV29-1 and TRBJ2-7; 16 nucleotides agree with TRBD2. The V gene's germline CDR1 is SQVTM and CDR2 ANQGSEA. V shed 3 bases, J shed 7 bases, and the junction held 9 bases outside the gene matches. The CDR3 covers 16 residues. The CDR3 reads CSVELGLAGGPGEQYF. The DNA of the CDR3 is TGCAGCGTTGAGTTGGGACTAGCGGGAGGGCCGGGGGAGCAGTACTTC.

This chain joins TRBV7-8 and TRBJ2-7; D is tentatively TRBD1 or TRBD2 (6 bases each). The V end lost 1 base, the J end lost 4 bases, and 20 bases lay between the germline ends. This CDR3 region has 17 residues. CDR1 and CDR2 from the germline V gene are SGHVS and FQNEAQ. This chain's CDR3 is CASSLVPGANNVYEQYF. The CDR3 DNA sequence: TGTGCCAGCAGCTTAGTTCCGGGGGCGAATAACGTTTACGAGCAGTACTTC.

V is TRBV5-1 and J is TRBJ2-2, with TRBD2 matching over 11 bases. The J segment lost 3 bases and the V segment lost 5 bases, leaving 6 bases of the junction unmatched. Germline CDR1 reads SGHRS; CDR2 reads YFSETQ. This CDR3 region has 16 residues. Here the CDR3 reads CASSSLAGGDTGELFF. CDR3 nucleotides: TGCGCCAGCAGTTCCCTAGCGGGAGGAGACACCGGGGAGCTGTTTTTT.

This sequence joins TRBV11-2 and TRBJ2-5; TRBD1 matches 8 bases. CDR1 SGHAT and CDR2 FQNNGV come from the germline V gene. The V gene end was trimmed by 3 bases and the J gene end by 4 bases; junction bases not matched to a gene: 4. This CDR3 is 14 amino acids long. CDR3 sequence: CASSFLDRAETQYF. CDR3 in DNA: TGTGCCAGCAGCTTCTTGGACAGGGCAGAGACCCAGTACTTC.

V gene TRBV18 combines with J gene TRBJ2-5; 7 bases line up with TRBD2. With 0 bases clipped from V and 9 bases from J, the junction kept 10 bases outside the gene matches. The germline CDR1 and CDR2 sequences are KGHSH and LQKENI. The CDR3 has 15 amino acids. As DNA, the CDR3 is TGTGCCAGCTCACCACCGGAGGGAGGGTCGTTGGCCCAGTACTTC. Protein product: CASSPPEGGSLAQYF.

The CDR3, as DNA: TGTGCCAGTAGTGTGCAGGGGCCTAGGAGCTCCTACGAGCAGTACTTC. This translates into CASSVQGPRSSYEQYF. The chain uses TRBV19 and TRBJ2-7, with D possibly being TRBD1 (6 bases). V lost 5 bases and J lost 0, with 17 bases in between. Germline CDR1 and CDR2: LNHDA and SQIVND (reference sequence). The CDR3 loop spans 16 amino acids.

A word on this clone: Other DNA sequences in this specimen translate into the identical CDR3. The rearrangement joins TRBV28 to TRBJ2-7, with D perhaps matching TRBD2 (6 bases). Germline-derived CDR1 and CDR2 are MDHEN and SYDVKM. This CDR3 is 14 amino acids long. The V and J ends lost 6 bases and 0 bases respectively, with 12 bases between them. The CDR3 nucleotides read TGTGCCAGCAGCCCCGGGACTTTCTCCTACGAGCAGTACTTC. Residues: CASSPGTFSYEQYF. The full variable domain, completed using reference TRBV28 and TRBJ2-7, is DVKVTQSSRYLVKRTGEKVFLECVQDMDHENMFWYRQDPGLGLRLIYFSYDVKMKEKGDIPEGYSVSREKKERFSLILESASTNQTSMYLCASSPGTFSYEQYFGPGTRLTVT.

The chain is built from TRBV18 and TRBJ1-1; D ambiguous. Trimming shortened V by 2 bases and J by 5 bases, and 6 bases separated the two germline ends. Germline CDR1 KGHSH, CDR2 LQKENI. CDR3 length: 12 residues. The CDR3 DNA reads as TGTGCCAGCTCACCATGGGGAACTGAAGCTTTCTTT. Amino acid sequence: CASSPWGTEAFF.

V usage is TRBV19 and J usage is TRBJ2-1; D is ambiguous. Trimming pared 5 bases from V and 10 bases from J, leaving 15 bases between. Germline CDR1 LNHDA, CDR2 SQIVND (reference sequence). CDR3 length equals 13 residues. CDR3 loop: CASSSLLRTEQFF. The DNA for the CDR3 is TGTGCCAGTAGTTCCCTACTGAGGACGGAGCAGTTCTTC. The full variable domain, with the rest looked up from reference TRBV19 and TRBJ2-1, is DGGITQSPKYLFRKEGQNVTLSCEQNLNHDAMYWYRQDPGQGLRLIYYSQIVNDFQKGDIAEGYSVSREKKESFPLTVTSAQKNPTAFYLCASSSLLRTEQFFGPGTRLTVL.

The table lists this clone with a few counts. DNA of the CDR3: TGTGCCAGCAGTCAGGTGTCCGGAAATGAGCAGTTCTTC. Translating it yields CASSQVSGNEQFF. The J gene is TRBJ2-1, the V gene TRBV25-1; no clear D. This CDR3 contains 13 residues. Germline CDR1 MGHDK, CDR2 SYGVNS. V shed 5 bases and J shed 7 bases, with 12 bases lying between them.

Points on this clone: At one end, the junction sequence differs from germline, possibly due to a read error. The rearrangement joins TRBV5-4 to TRBJ1-1, with 7 bases aligning to TRBD1. The germline V gene encodes CDR1 SGHNT and CDR2 YYREEE (reference sequence). The length of the CDR3 is 14 residues. The CDR3 here is CAGSLEQGFTEAFF. For the CDR3, the DNA is TGTGCCGGCAGCTTGGAACAGGGGTTCACTGAAGCTTTCTTT.